Presented here are 6 T cell receptor beta chains from one specimen sequenced in a study of shared clonotypes between healthy human individuals. The repertoire was sequenced with immunoSEQ multiplex PCR; TCRdb's copy has only in-frame clones and lacks some. This table holds under 2.5 million clones, just under 95% found once. Source material: naive CD4+ T cells from PBMCs. Subset here: CD45RA+ positively selected. The receptors derive from a man aged 18 to 30 in good health. Some clones in this sample may be carry-over from other donors' samples.

This chain uses TRBV19 with TRBJ2-5; D perhaps matches TRBD2 (6 bases). The CDR3 is 13 amino acids. V dropped 4 bases and J dropped 3 bases, with 9 bases sitting between them. CDR1 is LNHDA and CDR2 is SQIVND in the germline V gene (reference sequence). The CDR3 nucleotides are TGTGCCAGTAGTAGTAGCGGTGAAGAGACCCAGTACTTC. This gives the protein CASSSSGEETQYF.

The chain employs TRBV29-1 and TRBJ2-1, with 7 nucleotides matching TRBD2. Germline trimming cut 4 bases from V and 0 bases from J; bases unmatched to any gene: 9. In germline, CDR1 is SQVTM, CDR2 ANQGSEA. CDR3 size: 16 residues. The CDR3 region is CSVGVLAANSYNEQFF. The CDR3 nucleotides read TGCAGCGTTGGTGTGCTAGCGGCCAACTCCTACAATGAGCAGTTCTTC.

The J gene is TRBJ2-7, the V gene TRBV10-2; no firm D call. The germline CDR1 and CDR2 sequences are WSHSY and SAAADI. The CDR3 covers 14 residues. Trimming left V 7 bases short and J 3 bases short, with 16 bases between. DNA for the CDR3: TGCGCCAGCATCGGGCAGATTTGGGGCTACGAGCAGTACTTC. Protein product: CASIGQIWGYEQYF.

The chain carries TRBV6-1 and TRBJ1-2; 8 bases line up with TRBD1. V was clipped by 8 bases and J by 4 bases; unmatched bases: 9. The CDR3 has 14 amino acids. The germline gives CDR1 MNHNS, CDR2 SASEGT. CDR3 nucleotides: TGTGCCAGCTTCTCCCGACAGGGGCTCTATGGCTACACCTTC. Its translation: CASFSRQGLYGYTF.

The J gene is TRBJ2-3, the V gene TRBV5-1; 7 positions match TRBD1. J lost 2 bases, V lost 2 bases, and 5 bases had no gene match. Germline values: CDR1 SGHRS, CDR2 YFSETQ. The CDR3 sequence is 15 residues long. In DNA form, the CDR3 reads TGCGCCAGCAGCTTACCGGGACAGAACACAGATACGCAGTATTTT. This codes for CASSLPGQNTDTQYF.

The J gene is TRBJ1-1, the V gene TRBV25-1, with 8 nucleotides matching TRBD1. V was clipped by 3 bases and J by 4 bases; unmatched bases: 7. CDR3 size: 15 residues. CDR1 is MGHDK, CDR2 SYGVNS, per germline. CDR3 DNA sequence: TGTGCCAGCAGTGACCTGACAGGGGCCCTCACTGAAGCTTTCTTT. Its translation: CASSDLTGALTEAFF.